This TCR beta chain emerged from a study of blood T cells in healthy people across ages. The use of a sample-barcoded 5' primer and a J-beta primer mix characterized a second PCR of about 7 to 12 cycles. A template-switch adaptor that had 12 random nucleotides put a tag on each cDNA molecule. TCRdb redid the calling of the 5' RACE reads with MiXCR, one entry per CDR3 protein. Altogether around 1,700,000 distinct CDR3 sequences are present, approximately 28% being singletons, with the ten largest covering roughly 8.2%. The total RNA that was extracted per sample amounted to at least 5 micrograms. On this clonotype: The antigen remains undetermined.

General study results and limits: Donors of long life had a larger count of naive CD4+ cells and greater diversity than aged donors. Older age went with lower TCR beta diversity per million T cells, in a roughly linear way.

V lost 0 bases and J 11 bases, leaving 19 bases between the germline ends. CDR3 size: 14 residues. Germline lookup yields CDR1 DFQATT and CDR2 SNEGSKA (reference sequence). Sequencing input: blood. This sequence joins TRBV20-1 and TRBJ2-5; D is perhaps TRBD1 (5 bases). This sequence originates from a young woman in good health. CDR3 loop: CSARDPGINNEQYF. The CDR3 DNA follows: TGCAGTGCTAGAGATCCAGGGATAAACAATGAGCAGTACTTC.